The entry below gives a single TCR beta chain sequence along with its context. The antigen is undetermined. At one of its ends the junction is not consistent with the germline gene, which may arise from a read error. With a J-beta primer mix and a sample-barcoded 5' primer, a second PCR ran about 6 to 11 cycles. A template-switch adaptor that had 12 random nucleotides put a tag on each cDNA molecule. Using its own MiXCR run on the 5' RACE reads, TCRdb lists one record per CDR3 protein. The table records 500,000 to 700,000 distinct CDR3 sequences, 25% to 30% of them present only once. This specimen comes from a study of blood T cells in healthy people across ages. Points from the study as a whole: Correlation between TCR beta diversity and naive T cell percentage was strong.

Isolating PBMCs gave at least 7 million of these cells per sample. The sequence was obtained from a woman older than 75 in good health. The specimen was blood.

This CDR3 is CASSLTGARDTEAFF. Written as DNA, the CDR3 is TGTGCCAGCAGCTTAACTGGGGCAAGGGACACCGAAGCTTTCTTT. The chain recombines TRBV7-2 with TRBJ1-1, with D maybe TRBD1 (6 bases). Germline assignment: CDR1 SGHTA and CDR2 FQGNSA. The CDR3 runs 15 residues.